This T cell receptor (beta chain) was obtained from a study of T-cell memory formation after mild COVID-19. TCRdb called the 5' RACE reads again in MiXCR, with one record for every CDR3 protein. This table holds roughly 160,000 distinct CDR3 sequences, roughly 12% found once. Trimming left V 7 bases short and J 1 base short, with 7 bases between. The CDR3 is made up of 13 amino acids. Germline V gives CDR1 KGHDR, CDR2 SFDVKD. This sequence originates from a man younger than 30 who had mild COVID-19 (a few samples of this study predate the infection). Cell type and time point are not known. This chain links TRBV24-1 with TRBJ2-1; no clear D gene. Sequencing was done on a sample of PBMCs or a T cell subset sorted from them (not recorded which). CDR3 DNA sequence: TGTGCCACCAGAGGCGGTTCCTACAATGAGCAGTTCTTC. Protein product: CATRGGSYNEQFF.